The clone carrying this T cell receptor (beta chain) was detected a few times. A second PCR, run for roughly 7 to 11 cycles, used a sample-barcoded 5' primer plus a J-beta primer mix. TCRdb reprocessed the 5' RACE reads with MiXCR, giving one entry per CDR3 protein. The table has about 730,000 distinct CDR3 sequences, roughly 45% seen once. CDR1 is LGHDT, CDR2 YNNKEL, per germline (reference sequence). V was pared by 4 bases and J by 2 bases, with 11 bases of the junction left unmatched. The CDR3 contains 17 residues. This sample was taken from a study of blood T cells in healthy people across ages. This receptor was obtained from a woman aged 60-70 years in good health. The rearrangement uses TRBV3-1 and TRBJ2-5; 9 nucleotides agree with TRBD1. Sequencing used blood. The CDR3 here is CASSRGSGTGPQETQYF. In DNA form, the CDR3 reads TGTGCCAGCAGCCGAGGAAGTGGGACAGGGCCTCAAGAGACCCAGTACTTC.